This is a list of T cell receptor beta chains from one sample in a study of T cell clones after liver transplantation. Sequenced by immunoSEQ multiplex PCR; TCRdb stores in-frame clones only, minus some. This table has around 110,000 clones, 90% appearing once. Here the sequenced sample was CD4+ T cells from blood, taken 12 months after liver transplant. The receptors come from a human patient who received a liver transplant. Part of the T cells may come from the graft donor. Both conserved end residues are part of each CDR3. Fields, in order: J gene, D gene, V gene, CDR3 length, clone size, CDR3 protein, CDR3 DNA. The D gene is left open where the match is weak. Size values are once, few and many counts, or a class for expanded clones, and some rows have none.

j_gene: TRBJ2-5; d_gene: TRBD2; v_gene: TRBV9; len: 15; abundance: .; CDR3aa: CASSPGLAGKETQYF; CDR3nt: TGTGCCAGCAGCCCCGGACTAGCGGGGAAAGAGACCCAGTACTTC
j_gene: TRBJ1-2; d_gene: .; v_gene: TRBV18; len: 14; abundance: .; CDR3aa: CASSPATGGRGYTF; CDR3nt: TGTGCCAGCTCACCAGCCACGGGGGGTCGTGGCTACACCTTC
j_gene: TRBJ2-1; d_gene: TRBD2; v_gene: TRBV7-2; len: 18; abundance: .; CDR3aa: CASSRTSGISGSYNEQFF; CDR3nt: TGTGCCAGCAGCCGGACTAGCGGGATATCCGGCTCCTACAATGAGCAGTTCTTC
j_gene: TRBJ1-5; d_gene: .; v_gene: TRBV12-5; len: 16; abundance: once; CDR3aa: CASGLTLGAGNQPQHF; CDR3nt: TGTGCTAGTGGTTTGACTTTGGGGGCAGGCAATCAGCCCCAGCATTTT
j_gene: TRBJ1-2; d_gene: TRBD1; v_gene: TRBV28; len: 13; abundance: .; CDR3aa: CASTPGGRSGYTF; CDR3nt: TGTGCCAGCACGCCAGGGGGCAGGAGTGGCTACACCTTC
j_gene: TRBJ2-2; d_gene: TRBD1; v_gene: TRBV29-1; len: 14; abundance: .; CDR3aa: CSVVGQGATGELFF; CDR3nt: TGCAGCGTTGTAGGTCAGGGGGCCACCGGGGAGCTGTTTTTT
j_gene: TRBJ2-5; d_gene: TRBD2; v_gene: TRBV4-2; len: 14; abundance: once; CDR3aa: CASSQGQGGETQYF; CDR3nt: TGTGCCAGCAGCCAGGGGCAGGGAGGGGAGACCCAGTACTTC
j_gene: TRBJ2-6; d_gene: TRBD2; v_gene: TRBV7-2; len: 19; abundance: .; CDR3aa: CASSLARREGSSGANVLTF; CDR3nt: TGTGCCAGCAGCTTAGCGCGGCGGGAGGGATCCTCTGGGGCCAACGTCCTGACTTTC
j_gene: TRBJ2-2; d_gene: TRBD1; v_gene: TRBV9; len: 14; abundance: once; CDR3aa: CASSSGGNTGELFF; CDR3nt: TGTGCCAGCAGCTCAGGGGGTAACACCGGGGAGCTGTTTTTT
j_gene: TRBJ2-4; d_gene: .; v_gene: TRBV6-5; len: 12; abundance: once; CDR3aa: CASSDPKNIQYF; CDR3nt: TGTGCCAGCAGTGATCCAAAAAACATTCAGTACTTC
j_gene: TRBJ2-3; d_gene: TRBD2; v_gene: TRBV7-8; len: 17; abundance: .; CDR3aa: CASSPRTSGGGTDTQYF; CDR3nt: TGTGCCAGCAGCCCTCGGACTAGCGGGGGCGGCACAGATACGCAGTATTTT
j_gene: TRBJ2-7; d_gene: .; v_gene: TRBV28; len: 16; abundance: .; CDR3aa: CASSFTRGKYSYEQYF; CDR3nt: TGTGCCAGCAGTTTCACAAGGGGGAAATACTCCTACGAGCAGTACTTC
j_gene: TRBJ2-3; d_gene: .; v_gene: TRBV19; len: 15; abundance: .; CDR3aa: CASSLGERATDTQYF; CDR3nt: TGTGCCAGTAGTTTGGGAGAAAGAGCCACAGATACGCAGTATTTT
j_gene: TRBJ2-6; d_gene: .; v_gene: TRBV7-2; len: 18; abundance: .; CDR3aa: CASSLRAAFFSGANVLTF; CDR3nt: TGTGCCAGCAGCTTAAGGGCTGCATTTTTTTCTGGGGCCAACGTCCTGACTTTC
j_gene: TRBJ2-5; d_gene: TRBD1; v_gene: TRBV6-5; len: 12; abundance: .; CDR3aa: CASSYRGETQYF; CDR3nt: TGTGCCAGCAGCTACAGGGGAGAGACCCAGTACTTC
j_gene: TRBJ1-2; d_gene: .; v_gene: TRBV6-5; len: 14; abundance: .; CDR3aa: CASSYGGQPYGYTF; CDR3nt: TGTGCCAGCAGTTACGGAGGGCAGCCCTATGGCTACACCTTC